Each of the 24 T cell receptor beta chains below was sequenced from the same sample in a study of cytomegalovirus exposure and HLA in healthy donors. It was with 60 Vbeta and 13 Jbeta primers that the PCR ran. Data came from immunoSEQ multiplex PCR; TCRdb stores just in-frame clones and leaves some out. This sample lists 95,000 to 150,000 clones; its ten largest clones have roughly 4%. Sequencing was performed on PBMCs. Receptor source: a man younger than 30 in good health and CMV-seronegative.

This chain joins TRBV7-9 and TRBJ2-7; weak D call: TRBD2 (5 bases). Trimming removed 5 bases from V and 2 bases from J, with 10 bases in between. This CDR3 is built from 13 residues. In germline, CDR1 is SEHNR, CDR2 FQNEAQ (reference sequence). The CDR3 DNA follows: TGTGCCAGCAGCGCGCCCGGGGCCTACGAGCAGTACTTC. Residues: CASSAPGAYEQYF.

The gene calls are TRBV30 and TRBJ2-7; 8 bases align to TRBD1. CDR1 and CDR2 from the germline V gene are GTSNPN and SVGIG (reference sequence). CDR3 size: 12 residues. V shed 5 bases, J shed 5 bases, and the junction held 5 bases outside the gene matches. The CDR3 loop is CAWSDRGHEQYF. In nucleotides, the CDR3 is TGTGCCTGGTCTGACAGGGGCCACGAGCAGTACTTC.

The genes are TRBV4-1 and TRBJ1-4, with 7 bases aligning to TRBD1. Germline trimming cut 4 bases from V and 3 bases from J; bases unmatched to any gene: 5. Germline assignment: CDR1 MGHRA and CDR2 YSYEKL. The CDR3 length is 15 residues. The CDR3 loop is CASSPTGAANEKLFF. The CDR3 nucleotides read TGCGCCAGCAGCCCTACAGGGGCGGCTAATGAAAAACTGTTTTTT.

This chain joins TRBV9 and TRBJ2-1; 9 bases map to TRBD2. Per germline, CDR1 SGDLS and CDR2 YYNGEE. With 4 bases clipped from V and 8 bases from J, the junction kept 10 bases outside the gene matches. The CDR3 contains 15 residues. This CDR3 is CASSPDGTSPDEQFF. CDR3 nucleotide sequence: TGTGCCAGCAGCCCAGACGGGACTAGCCCCGATGAGCAGTTCTTC.

The chain carries TRBV19 and TRBJ1-1; 10 nucleotides agree with TRBD1. CDR3 length: 15 amino acids. V lost 1 base to trimming and J lost 8 bases; unmatched junction nucleotides: 7. The germline CDR1 and CDR2 sequences are LNHDA and SQIVND (reference sequence). The CDR3: CASSIVTTGGGEAFF. The CDR3 DNA reads as TGTGCCAGTAGTATAGTCACGACAGGGGGCGGAGAAGCTTTCTTT.

The genes are TRBV19 and TRBJ1-2; 8 bases match TRBD1. V was clipped by 6 bases and J by 0 bases; unmatched bases: 9. CDR3 length: 16 amino acids. The germline gives CDR1 LNHDA, CDR2 SQIVND (reference sequence). In nucleotides, the CDR3 is TGTGCCAGTAGCCTGCCTTCAGGGGGCCCTAACTATGGCTACACCTTC. It is translated as CASSLPSGGPNYGYTF.

About this clone itself: The same CDR3 can be traced to other DNA sequences in this sample. This chain joins TRBV5-4 and TRBJ1-1; TRBD1 aligns across 8 bases. The CDR3 has 15 amino acids. Germline CDR1 reads SGHNT; CDR2 reads YYREEE (reference sequence). The ends lost 4 bases at V and 1 base at J; junction bases unmatched: 6. The CDR3 nucleotides read TGTGCCAGCAGCCACTACAGGGGGACGAACACTGAAGCTTTCTTT. Translating it yields CASSHYRGTNTEAFF.

The chain uses TRBV11-3 and TRBJ1-4; D is undetermined. Trimming took 2 bases from V and 7 from J, leaving 8 bases between them. Per the germline V gene, CDR1 is SGHNT and CDR2 is YENEEA. The length of the CDR3 is 13 residues. This CDR3 reads CASSLRSGEKLFF. The CDR3 nucleotides read TGTGCCAGCAGCTTAAGAAGCGGTGAAAAACTGTTTTTT.

The chain couples TRBV7-8 to TRBJ1-5, with D possibly being TRBD1 (6 bases). Germline V lookup: CDR1 SGHVS, CDR2 FQNEAQ. The V end was cut by 5 bases, the J end by 2 bases, with 16 bases between. The CDR3 runs 16 residues. The CDR3 region has the DNA TGTGCCAGCAGCCCCAGCCGGGGGGCAGGCAATCAGCCCCAGCATTTT. This encodes CASSPSRGAGNQPQHF.

The CDR3: CASSESVMGSTDTQYF. In DNA, the CDR3 is TGCGCCAGCAGTGAGTCGGTCATGGGCAGCACAGATACGCAGTATTTT. The V and J genes are TRBV10-1 and TRBJ2-3; D gene uncertain. This CDR3 spans 16 amino acids. The V end lost 0 bases, the J end lost 0 bases, and 10 bases lay between the germline ends. CDR1 and CDR2 from the germline V gene are WNHNN and SYGVQD (reference sequence).

V and J are TRBV19 and TRBJ1-1, with 8 bases lining up with TRBD1. This CDR3 has 14 amino acids. Germline CDR1 and CDR2: LNHDA and SQIVND (reference sequence). V lost 7 bases, J lost 2 bases, and 6 bases stayed unmatched. The CDR3 DNA follows: TGTGCCAGTACTCCAGGGGGCCCAAACACTGAAGCTTTCTTT. This translates into CASTPGGPNTEAFF.

V and J are TRBV7-8 and TRBJ1-4; 7 bases are a match to TRBD1. The CDR3 extends over 15 amino acids. Germline V gene data show CDR1 as SGHVS and CDR2 as FQNEAQ. Trimming took 5 bases from V and 7 from J; bases not matched to a gene: 10. In DNA form, the CDR3 reads TGTGCCAGCAGCCCGAACAGGGGCAAAAGTGAAAAACTGTTTTTT. Protein: CASSPNRGKSEKLFF.

Here the CDR3 DNA reads TGTGCCAGCAGTTTGTCCCCGGGACAGAGCTCCTACGAGCAGTACTTC. This translates into CASSLSPGQSSYEQYF. This sequence joins TRBV27 and TRBJ2-7, with 7 bases that match TRBD1. V was clipped by 3 bases and J by 0 bases; unmatched bases: 8. Germline V gives CDR1 MNHEY, CDR2 SMNVEV (reference sequence). This CDR3 contains 16 residues.

The J gene is TRBJ2-7, the V gene TRBV7-6, with D perhaps TRBD2 (6 bases). From germline, CDR1 is SGHVS and CDR2 FNYEAQ. The length of the CDR3 is 13 residues. With 5 bases removed from V and 2 bases from J, the gap between germline ends came to 10 bases. The CDR3 loop reads CASSPGGTYEQYF. The DNA for the CDR3 is TGTGCCAGCAGCCCGGGCGGGACCTACGAGCAGTACTTC. The complete variable domain, with remaining parts taken from reference TRBV7-6 and TRBJ2-7, reads GAGVSQSPRYKVTKRGQDVALRCDPISGHVSLYWYRQALGQGPEFLTYFNYEAQQDKSGLPNDRFSAERPEGSISTLTIQRTEQRDSAMYRCASSPGGTYEQYFGPGTRLTVT.

This chain joins TRBV7-2 and TRBJ1-3, with D possibly TRBD1 on 6 matching bases. Per germline, CDR1 SGHTA and CDR2 FQGNSA. The CDR3 sequence is 13 residues long. V was trimmed by 11 bases and J by 0 bases, leaving 11 bases between them. The CDR3 loop reads CASRGHSGNTIYF. The CDR3 DNA reads TGTGCCTCCCGGGGACACTCTGGAAACACCATATATTTT.

The chain combines TRBV6-5 with TRBJ1-1; D is uncertain. The V gene lost 5 bases and the J gene lost 1 base, with 11 bases spanning the gap. CDR1 and CDR2 (germline): MNHEY, SVGAGI. This CDR3 contains 14 residues. CDR3 protein: CASSPGERNTEAFF. CDR3 DNA sequence: TGTGCCAGCAGTCCCGGTGAGCGGAACACTGAAGCTTTCTTT.

V usage is TRBV7-9 and J usage is TRBJ1-1; D perhaps matches TRBD1 (5 bases). V lost 8 bases and J 0 bases, leaving 10 bases between the germline ends. The CDR3 runs 13 residues. The germline V gene encodes CDR1 SEHNR and CDR2 FQNEAQ (reference sequence). The CDR3 loop is CASRQGMNTEAFF. The CDR3 DNA is TGTGCCAGCCGGCAGGGCATGAACACTGAAGCTTTCTTT.

V gene TRBV5-1 combines with J gene TRBJ2-3; D unclear. This CDR3 contains 12 residues. The V gene's germline CDR1 is SGHRS and CDR2 YFSETQ. The V and J ends lost 1 base and 5 bases respectively, with 5 bases between them. The CDR3 region is CASSLPKDTQYF. CDR3 in DNA: TGCGCCAGCAGCTTGCCCAAAGATACGCAGTATTTT.

This chain uses TRBV7-2 with TRBJ2-2; no definite D call. The germline V and J ends were trimmed by 5 bases and 5 bases, with 21 bases remaining between them. Germline assignment: CDR1 SGHTA and CDR2 FQGNSA. This CDR3 spans 17 amino acids. Here the CDR3 DNA reads TGTGCCAGCAGCCGAATGGTCCTTTTCGCCGCGACCGGGGAGCTGTTTTTT. This sequence encodes CASSRMVLFAATGELFF.

CDR3: CAISEKVQGTQYF. The CDR3 bases are TGTGCCATCAGTGAGAAGGTACAGGGGACCCAGTACTTC. The chain couples TRBV10-3 to TRBJ2-5; TRBD1 might be the D (6 bases). Germline V gene data show CDR1 as ENHRY and CDR2 as SYGVKD. This CDR3 comprises 13 residues. Trimming shortened V by 2 bases and J by 7 bases, and 11 bases separated the two germline ends.

The chain carries TRBV13 and TRBJ2-7, with D possibly being TRBD2 (5 bases). The CDR3 is 14 amino acids. The V end lost 5 bases, the J end lost 3 bases, and 14 bases lay between the germline ends. Germline loops: CDR1 PRHDT, CDR2 FYEKMQ (reference sequence). The chain's CDR3 is CASSASSGSYEQYF. CDR3 nucleotides: TGTGCCAGCAGCGCCTCTTCTGGGAGCTACGAGCAGTACTTC.

V usage is TRBV10-3 and J usage is TRBJ1-1; 10 bases line up with TRBD1. V shed 4 bases and J 1 base; nucleotides not matched to a gene: 3. CDR1 and CDR2 (germline): ENHRY, SYGVKD. The CDR3 is 15 residues long. The CDR3, as DNA: TGTGCCATCAGTGGTCGGGACAGGGGGAACACTGAAGCTTTCTTT. Amino acids: CAISGRDRGNTEAFF.

The genes are TRBV5-1 and TRBJ1-2; TRBD1 matches 12 bases. The CDR3 has 18 amino acids. Germline CDR1 and CDR2: SGHRS and YFSETQ. V dropped 3 bases and J dropped 3; count of bases not matched to a gene: 12. The CDR3 bases are TGCGCCAGCAGCTCCACCGGGACAGGGGGCTATGGTGACTATGGCTACACCTTC. Translation: CASSSTGTGGYGDYGYTF.

The genes are TRBV11-2 and TRBJ1-1; maybe TRBD1 (6 bases). The CDR3 is 16 residues long. V lost 5 bases and J lost 3, with 19 bases in between. CDR1 SGHAT and CDR2 FQNNGV come from the germline V gene. Written as DNA, the CDR3 is TGTGCCAGCAGCCTCACACGCAGACAGGACCACACTGAAGCTTTCTTT. Encoded protein: CASSLTRRQDHTEAFF.